The 11 T cell receptor beta chains in this list originate from one sample, sequenced in a study of cytomegalovirus exposure and HLA in healthy donors. PCR involved 60 Vbeta and 13 Jbeta primers. The method was immunoSEQ multiplex PCR; TCRdb's version includes in-frame clones alone and lacks a portion of them. The sample contains under 70,000 clones, around 67% of which appear only once. Sequenced input: PBMCs. The receptors come from a woman in her twenties or thirties in good health and CMV-seronegative.

There are a few counts of this clone. The junction differs from germline at one of its ends, possibly a read error. V usage is TRBV10-3 and J usage is TRBJ2-7, with D possibly being TRBD2 (6 bases). The CDR3 consists of 15 residues. The V gene's germline CDR1 is ENHRY and CDR2 SYGVKD. The CDR3 DNA reads as TGTGCCAGCAGTTACTTGCGGGGTAAACACTACGAGCAGTACTTC. Amino acids: CASSYLRGKHYEQYF.

The chain has TRBV9 and TRBJ1-4; 7 nucleotides line up with TRBD1. Trimming removed 4 bases from V and 4 bases from J; junction bases left unmatched: 10. The length of the CDR3 is 16 residues. The germline gives CDR1 SGDLS, CDR2 YYNGEE. The CDR3 DNA reads as TGTGCCAGCAGCAATCCGGGACAGACTATTAATGAAAAACTGTTTTTT. Encoded protein: CASSNPGQTINEKLFF.

The rearrangement joins TRBV7-3 to TRBJ2-7; 12 nucleotides line up with TRBD2. Germline V gene lookup returns CDR1 SGHTA and CDR2 FQGTGA. CDR3 size: 16 residues. V was pared by 4 bases and J by 1 base, with 5 bases of the junction left unmatched. The CDR3 DNA reads as TGTGCCAGCAGCTCGCAACTAGCGGGGGGTTCCTACGAGCAGTACTTC. This gives the protein CASSSQLAGGSYEQYF.

The genes are TRBV14 and TRBJ2-5; TRBD1 is a possible D gene (6 bases). The CDR3 is made up of 16 amino acids. Trimming stripped 1 base from V and 2 bases from J, with 14 bases between. The V gene's germline CDR1 is SGHDN and CDR2 FVKESK. For the CDR3, the DNA is TGTGCCAGCAGCCAAGGAGTCACAGGGAGTCAAGAGACCCAGTACTTC. Translated, it gives CASSQGVTGSQETQYF. The whole variable domain, filled in from reference TRBV14 and TRBJ2-5, reads EAGVTQFPSHSVIEKGQTVTLRCDPISGHDNLYWYRRVMGKEIKFLLHFVKESKQDESGMPNNRFLAERTGGTYSTLKVQPAELEDSGVYFCASSQGVTGSQETQYFGPGTRLLVL.

This clone occurred a few times. The CDR3 coding sequence is TGTGCCAGCAGCTTGGAAAGGGTATTATGGGGGGATGAGCAGTTCTTC. It yields the protein CASSLERVLWGDEQFF. V is TRBV5-6 and J is TRBJ2-1; a weak D match, TRBD2 (6 bases). The V gene lost 0 bases and the J gene lost 8 bases, with 18 bases spanning the gap. Per germline, CDR1 SGHDT and CDR2 YYEEEE. This CDR3 contains 16 residues.

The chain links TRBV2 to TRBJ1-1, with D possibly being TRBD1 (6 bases). The CDR3 length is 13 residues. V gave up 5 bases and J gave up 8 bases, with 15 bases separating them. Germline CDR1 reads SNHLY; CDR2 reads FYNNEI. The CDR3 reads CASSPQRGQEAFF. The CDR3 nucleotides are TGTGCCAGCAGTCCTCAAAGGGGACAAGAAGCTTTCTTT. The variable domain in full, completed from reference TRBV2 and TRBJ1-1, reads EPEVTQTPSHQVTQMGQEVILRCVPISNHLYFYWYRQILGQKVEFLVSFYNNEISEKSEIFDDQFSVERPDGSNFTLKIRSTKLEDSAMYFCASSPQRGQEAFFGQGTRLTVV.

V is TRBV28 and J is TRBJ2-1, with TRBD2 matching over 8 bases. The CDR3 extends over 15 amino acids. Germline lookup yields CDR1 MDHEN and CDR2 SYDVKM. J was trimmed by 8 bases and V by 4 bases; bases with no gene match: 10. CDR3 residues: CASSSAGAILDEQFF. CDR3 nucleotides: TGTGCCAGCAGTTCAGCGGGGGCGATTTTGGATGAGCAGTTCTTC.

The chain uses TRBV5-4 and TRBJ2-3; D gene ambiguous. Trimming removed 4 bases from V and 5 bases from J, with 8 bases in between. The CDR3 covers 12 residues. Germline loops: CDR1 SGHNT, CDR2 YYREEE (reference sequence). In DNA, the CDR3 is TGTGCCAGCAGCGATTCGGTAGATACGCAGTATTTT. It translates to CASSDSVDTQYF.

The chain combines TRBV7-2 with TRBJ1-1; 7 bases are a match to TRBD1. After removal of 5 bases from V and 0 bases from J, the junction contained 3 bases not matched to a gene. The germline gives CDR1 SGHTA, CDR2 FQGNSA. The CDR3 consists of 14 residues. CDR3 nucleotide sequence: TGTGCCAGCAGCCACGGGACAGTGAACACTGAAGCTTTCTTT. Protein sequence: CASSHGTVNTEAFF.

The J gene is TRBJ2-5, the V gene TRBV7-9; TRBD2 matches 14 bases. The CDR3 runs to 16 residues. The V segment lost 1 base and the J segment 2 bases; nucleotides outside the gene matches: 0. The germline V gene encodes CDR1 SEHNR and CDR2 FQNEAQ (reference sequence). DNA of the CDR3: TGTGCCAGCAGCTTAGGACTAGCGGGGGGGCAAGAGACCCAGTACTTC. It specifies CASSLGLAGGQETQYF.

This clone showed up just once. V is TRBV29-1 and J is TRBJ1-5; possibly TRBD1 for D (6 bases). V lost 4 bases to trimming and J lost 6 bases, with 13 bases between them. Per the germline V gene, CDR1 is SQVTM and CDR2 is ANQGSEA. CDR3 length equals 13 residues. The DNA for the CDR3 is TGCAGCGTTGTCCGGGACATCGGTCAGCCCCAGCATTTT. Translated, it gives CSVVRDIGQPQHF.